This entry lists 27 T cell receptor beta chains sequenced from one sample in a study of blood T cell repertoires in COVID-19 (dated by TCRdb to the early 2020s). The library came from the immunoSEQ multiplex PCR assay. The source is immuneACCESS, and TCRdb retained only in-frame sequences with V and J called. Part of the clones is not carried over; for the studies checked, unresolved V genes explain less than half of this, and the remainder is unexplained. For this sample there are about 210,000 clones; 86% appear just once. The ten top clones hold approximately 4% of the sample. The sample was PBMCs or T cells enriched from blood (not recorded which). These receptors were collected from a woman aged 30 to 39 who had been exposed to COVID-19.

In nucleotides, the CDR3 is TGTGCCAGCTCACCGGACAGCCAAGGGGAGCTGTTTTTT. Translating it yields CASSPDSQGELFF. V and J are TRBV18 and TRBJ2-2; tentative D call: TRBD1 (6 bases). This CDR3 is 13 amino acids long. CDR1 is KGHSH and CDR2 is LQKENI in the germline V gene. V lost 3 bases and J 8 bases, leaving 10 bases between the germline ends.

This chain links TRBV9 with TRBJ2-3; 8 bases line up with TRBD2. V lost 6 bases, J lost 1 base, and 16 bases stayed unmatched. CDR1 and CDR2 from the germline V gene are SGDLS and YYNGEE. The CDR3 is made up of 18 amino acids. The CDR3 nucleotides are TGTGCCAGCACCCAACGACTCGGGAGGGCTAGTCGCACAGATACGCAGTATTTT. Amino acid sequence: CASTQRLGRASRTDTQYF.

This CDR3 is CSVFTRNTEAFF. The CDR3 DNA follows: TGCAGCGTCTTTACCAGGAACACTGAAGCTTTCTTT. The V call is TRBV29-1, the J call TRBJ1-1; D remains unclear. V was clipped by 6 bases and J by 1 base, with 9 bases between them. This CDR3 spans 12 amino acids. Germline V gene sequence: CDR1 SQVTM, CDR2 ANQGSEA.

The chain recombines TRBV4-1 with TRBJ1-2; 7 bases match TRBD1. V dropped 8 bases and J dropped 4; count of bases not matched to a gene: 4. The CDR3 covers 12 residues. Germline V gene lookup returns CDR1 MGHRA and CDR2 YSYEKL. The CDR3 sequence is CASSGTVYGYTF. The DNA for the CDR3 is TGCGCCAGCTCCGGGACAGTCTATGGCTACACCTTC.

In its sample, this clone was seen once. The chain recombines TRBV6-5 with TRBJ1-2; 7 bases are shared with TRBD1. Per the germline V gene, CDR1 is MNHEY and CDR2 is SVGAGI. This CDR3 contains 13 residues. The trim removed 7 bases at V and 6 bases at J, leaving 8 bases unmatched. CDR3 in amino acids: CASTRQGWNGYTF. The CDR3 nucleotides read TGTGCCAGCACTAGACAGGGATGGAATGGCTACACCTTC.

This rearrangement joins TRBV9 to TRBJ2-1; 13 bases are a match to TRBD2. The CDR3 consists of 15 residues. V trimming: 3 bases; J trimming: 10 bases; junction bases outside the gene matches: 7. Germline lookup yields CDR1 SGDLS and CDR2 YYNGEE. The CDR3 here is CASSGRTSGGREQFF. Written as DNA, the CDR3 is TGTGCCAGCAGCGGAAGGACTAGCGGGGGCAGGGAGCAGTTCTTC.

CDR3: CASSLAAVGGWTEAFF. DNA of the CDR3: TGTGCCAGCAGCTTGGCCGCGGTCGGGGGTTGGACTGAAGCTTTCTTT. The chain is built from TRBV5-6 and TRBJ1-1; D possibly corresponds to TRBD1 (5 bases). Germline values: CDR1 SGHDT, CDR2 YYEEEE. Trimming stripped 0 bases from V and 5 bases from J, with 17 bases between. This CDR3 spans 16 amino acids. The variable domain in full, completed from reference TRBV5-6 and TRBJ1-1, reads DAGVTQSPTHLIKTRGQQVTLRCSPKSGHDTVSWYQQALGQGPQFIFQYYEEEERQRGNFPDRFSGHQFPNYSSELNVNALLLGDSALYLCASSLAAVGGWTEAFFGQGTRLTVV.

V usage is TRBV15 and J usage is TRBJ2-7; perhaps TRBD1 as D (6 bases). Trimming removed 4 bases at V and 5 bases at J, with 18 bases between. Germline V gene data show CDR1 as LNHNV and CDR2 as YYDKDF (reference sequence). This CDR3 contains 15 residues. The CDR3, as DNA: TGTGCCACCAGCAAGACAGGATACCTGGAAGACGAGCAGTACTTC. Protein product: CATSKTGYLEDEQYF.

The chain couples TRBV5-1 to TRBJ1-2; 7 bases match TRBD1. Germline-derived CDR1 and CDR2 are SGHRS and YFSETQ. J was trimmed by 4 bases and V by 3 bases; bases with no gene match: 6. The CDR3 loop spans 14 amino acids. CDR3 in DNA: TGCGCCAGCAGCTACGGACAGGAGGGCTATGGCTACACCTTC. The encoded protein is CASSYGQEGYGYTF.

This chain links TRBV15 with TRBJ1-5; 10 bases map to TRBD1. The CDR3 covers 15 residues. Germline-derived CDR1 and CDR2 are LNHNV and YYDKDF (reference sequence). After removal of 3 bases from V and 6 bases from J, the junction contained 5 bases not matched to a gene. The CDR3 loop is CATSRTGGETQPQHF. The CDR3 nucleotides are TGTGCCACCAGCAGGACAGGGGGCGAGACTCAGCCCCAGCATTTT.

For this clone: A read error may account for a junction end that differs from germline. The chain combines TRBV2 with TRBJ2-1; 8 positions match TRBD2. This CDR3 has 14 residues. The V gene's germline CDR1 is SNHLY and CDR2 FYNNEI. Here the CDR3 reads CTSSEGAGVNEQFF. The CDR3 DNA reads TGTACCAGCAGTGAAGGAGCGGGGGTAAATGAGCAGTTCTTC.

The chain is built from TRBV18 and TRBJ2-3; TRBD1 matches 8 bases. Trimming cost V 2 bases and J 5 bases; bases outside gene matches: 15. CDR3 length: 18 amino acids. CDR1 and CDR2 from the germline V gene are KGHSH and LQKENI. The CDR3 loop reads CASSPANGMTGVGDTQYF. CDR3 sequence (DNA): TGTGCCAGCTCACCAGCGAATGGAATGACAGGGGTCGGAGATACGCAGTATTTT.

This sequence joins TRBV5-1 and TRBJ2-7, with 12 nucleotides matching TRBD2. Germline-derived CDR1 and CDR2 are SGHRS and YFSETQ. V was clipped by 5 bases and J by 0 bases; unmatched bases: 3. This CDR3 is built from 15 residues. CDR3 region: CASRSSGGDSYEQYF. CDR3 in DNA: TGCGCCAGCAGATCTAGCGGGGGGGACTCCTACGAGCAGTACTTC.

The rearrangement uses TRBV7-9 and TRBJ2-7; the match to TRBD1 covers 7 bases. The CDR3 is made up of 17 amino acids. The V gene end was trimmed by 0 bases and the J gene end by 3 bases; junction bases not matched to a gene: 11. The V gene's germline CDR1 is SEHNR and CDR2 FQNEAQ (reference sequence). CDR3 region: CASSLAQGGPRDYEQYF. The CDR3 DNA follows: TGTGCCAGCAGCTTAGCGCAAGGGGGCCCTCGGGACTACGAGCAGTACTTC.

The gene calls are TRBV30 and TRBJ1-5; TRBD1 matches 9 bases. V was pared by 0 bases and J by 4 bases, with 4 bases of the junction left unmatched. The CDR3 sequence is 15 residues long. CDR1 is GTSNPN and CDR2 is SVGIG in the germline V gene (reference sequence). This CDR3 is CAWSVAGTGNQPQHF. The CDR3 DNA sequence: TGTGCCTGGAGTGTAGCAGGGACAGGGAATCAGCCCCAGCATTTT.

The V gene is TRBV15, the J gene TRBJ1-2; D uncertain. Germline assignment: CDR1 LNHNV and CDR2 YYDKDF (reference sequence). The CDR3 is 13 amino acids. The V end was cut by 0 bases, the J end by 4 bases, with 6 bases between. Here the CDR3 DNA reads TGTGCCACCAGCAGAGATCATTCCTATGGCTACACCTTC. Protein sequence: CATSRDHSYGYTF.

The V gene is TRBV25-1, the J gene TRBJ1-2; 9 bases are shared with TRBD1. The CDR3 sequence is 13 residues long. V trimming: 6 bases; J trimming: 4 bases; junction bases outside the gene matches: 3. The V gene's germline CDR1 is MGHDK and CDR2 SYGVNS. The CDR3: CASRSGQGYGYTF. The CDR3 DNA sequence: TGTGCCAGCAGGTCGGGACAGGGCTATGGCTACACCTTC.

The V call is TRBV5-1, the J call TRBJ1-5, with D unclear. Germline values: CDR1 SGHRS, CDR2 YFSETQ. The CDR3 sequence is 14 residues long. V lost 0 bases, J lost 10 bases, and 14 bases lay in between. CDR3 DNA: TGCGCCAGCAGCTTGGCGGGAGTTGCGGAACCCCAGCATTTT. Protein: CASSLAGVAEPQHF. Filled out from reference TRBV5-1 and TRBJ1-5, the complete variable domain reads KAGVTQTPRYLIKTRGQQVTLSCSPISGHRSVSWYQQTPGQGLQFLFEYFSETQRNKGNFPGRFSGRQFSNSRSEMNVSTLELGDSALYLCASSLAGVAEPQHFGDGTRLSIL.

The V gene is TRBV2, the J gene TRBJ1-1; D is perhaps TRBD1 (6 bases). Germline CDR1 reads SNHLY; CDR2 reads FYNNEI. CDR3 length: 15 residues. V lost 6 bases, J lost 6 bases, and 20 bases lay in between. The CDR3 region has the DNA TGTGCCAGCAGCAAAGAACTTTTGGGGGGGCCTGAAGCTTTCTTT. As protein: CASSKELLGGPEAFF.

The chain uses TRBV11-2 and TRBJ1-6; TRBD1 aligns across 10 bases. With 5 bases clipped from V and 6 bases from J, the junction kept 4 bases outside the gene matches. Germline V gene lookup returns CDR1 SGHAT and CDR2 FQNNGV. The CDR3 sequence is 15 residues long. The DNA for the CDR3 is TGTGCCAGCAGCACTTGGGACAGGGGTAATTCACCCCTCCACTTT. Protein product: CASSTWDRGNSPLHF.

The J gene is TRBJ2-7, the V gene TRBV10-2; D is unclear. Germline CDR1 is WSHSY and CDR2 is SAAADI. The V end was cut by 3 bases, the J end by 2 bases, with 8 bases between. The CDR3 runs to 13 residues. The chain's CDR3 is CASSDRSTYEQYF. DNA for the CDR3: TGCGCCAGCAGTGACAGGTCTACCTACGAGCAGTACTTC.

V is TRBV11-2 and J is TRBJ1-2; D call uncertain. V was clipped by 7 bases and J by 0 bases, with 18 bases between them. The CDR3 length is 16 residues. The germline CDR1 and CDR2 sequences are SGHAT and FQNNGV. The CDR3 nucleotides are TGTGCCAGCACCTCCCGCTTGGGAGGTCCTAACTATGGCTACACCTTC. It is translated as CASTSRLGGPNYGYTF.

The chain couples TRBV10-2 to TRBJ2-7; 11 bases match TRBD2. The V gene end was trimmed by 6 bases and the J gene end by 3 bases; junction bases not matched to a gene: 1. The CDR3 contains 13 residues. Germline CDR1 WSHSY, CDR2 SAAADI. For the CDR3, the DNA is TGCGCCAGCAGACTAGCGGGGGACTACGAGCAGTACTTC. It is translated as CASRLAGDYEQYF.

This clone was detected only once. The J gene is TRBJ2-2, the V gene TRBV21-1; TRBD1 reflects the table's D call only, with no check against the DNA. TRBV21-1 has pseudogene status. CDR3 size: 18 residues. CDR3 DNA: TGTGCCAGCAGCAAAGGAGGGGACAGGGGCCCGAACACCGGGGAGCTGTTTTTT. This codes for CASSKGGDRGPNTGELFF.

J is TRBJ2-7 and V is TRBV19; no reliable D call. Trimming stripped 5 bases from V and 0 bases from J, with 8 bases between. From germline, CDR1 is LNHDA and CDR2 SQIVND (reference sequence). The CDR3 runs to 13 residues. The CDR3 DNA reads TGTGCCAGTAGTCCTTACGGCTCCTACGAGCAGTACTTC. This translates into CASSPYGSYEQYF.

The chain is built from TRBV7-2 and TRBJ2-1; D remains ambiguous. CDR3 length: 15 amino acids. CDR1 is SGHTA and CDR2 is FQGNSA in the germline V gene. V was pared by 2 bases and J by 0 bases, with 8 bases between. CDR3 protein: CASSLIASSYNEQFF. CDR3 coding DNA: TGTGCCAGCAGCTTAATAGCTAGCTCCTACAATGAGCAGTTCTTC. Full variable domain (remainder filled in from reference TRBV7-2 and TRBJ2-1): GAGVSQSPSNKVTEKGKDVELRCDPISGHTALYWYRQSLGQGLEFLIYFQGNSAPDKSGLPSDRFSAERTGGSVSTLTIQRTQQEDSAVYLCASSLIASSYNEQFFGPGTRLTVL.

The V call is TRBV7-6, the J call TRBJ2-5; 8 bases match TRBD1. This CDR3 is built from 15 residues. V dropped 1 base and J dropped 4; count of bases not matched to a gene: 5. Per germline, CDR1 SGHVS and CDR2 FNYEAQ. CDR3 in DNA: TGTGCCAGCAGCTTAGGAGACAGGGGTACAGAGACCCAGTACTTC. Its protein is CASSLGDRGTETQYF.